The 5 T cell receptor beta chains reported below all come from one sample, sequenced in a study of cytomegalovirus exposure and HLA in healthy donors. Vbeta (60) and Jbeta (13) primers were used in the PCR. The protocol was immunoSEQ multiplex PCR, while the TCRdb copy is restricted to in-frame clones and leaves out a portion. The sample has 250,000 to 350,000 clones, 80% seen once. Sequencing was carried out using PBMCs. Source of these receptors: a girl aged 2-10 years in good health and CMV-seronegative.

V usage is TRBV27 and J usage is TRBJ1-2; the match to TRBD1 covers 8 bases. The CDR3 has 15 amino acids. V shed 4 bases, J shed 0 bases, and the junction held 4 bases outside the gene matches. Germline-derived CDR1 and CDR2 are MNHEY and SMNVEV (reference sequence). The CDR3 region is CASSSWTGSNYGYTF. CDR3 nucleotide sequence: TGTGCCAGCAGTTCCTGGACAGGGTCTAACTATGGCTACACCTTC.

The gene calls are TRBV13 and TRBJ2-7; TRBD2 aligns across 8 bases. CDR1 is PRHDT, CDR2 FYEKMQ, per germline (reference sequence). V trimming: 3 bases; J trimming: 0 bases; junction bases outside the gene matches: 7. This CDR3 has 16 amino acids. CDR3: CASSLGDGRASYEQYF. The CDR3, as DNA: TGTGCCAGCAGCTTGGGAGACGGGAGGGCCTCCTACGAGCAGTACTTC.

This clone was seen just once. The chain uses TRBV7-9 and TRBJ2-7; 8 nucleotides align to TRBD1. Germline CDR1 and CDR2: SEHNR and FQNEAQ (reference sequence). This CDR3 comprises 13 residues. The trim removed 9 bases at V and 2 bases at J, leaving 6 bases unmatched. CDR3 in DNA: TGTGCCAGTCAGGGGGCGGGAACCTACGAGCAGTACTTC. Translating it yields CASQGAGTYEQYF.

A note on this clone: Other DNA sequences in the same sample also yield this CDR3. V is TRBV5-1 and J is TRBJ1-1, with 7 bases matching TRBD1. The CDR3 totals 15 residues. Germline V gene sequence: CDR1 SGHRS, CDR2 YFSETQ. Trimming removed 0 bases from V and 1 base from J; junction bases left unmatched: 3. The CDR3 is CASSLGQGENTEAFF. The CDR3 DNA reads TGCGCCAGCAGCTTGGGGCAGGGGGAGAACACTGAAGCTTTCTTT.

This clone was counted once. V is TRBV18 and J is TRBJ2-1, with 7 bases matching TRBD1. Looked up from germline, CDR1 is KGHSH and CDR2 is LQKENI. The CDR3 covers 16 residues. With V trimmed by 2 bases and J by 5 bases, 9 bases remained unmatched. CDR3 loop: CASSPWTTGPHNEQFF. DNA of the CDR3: TGTGCCAGCTCACCATGGACGACAGGGCCTCACAATGAGCAGTTCTTC.